The following is a T cell receptor (beta chain) sequence with its context. This record belongs to a study of blood T cell repertoires in COVID-19. Study summary: PBMCs, B-cell-depleted T cells, or T cells provided the cDNA or gDNA that made up the material.

Germline V gene sequence: CDR1 PRHDT, CDR2 FYEKMQ (reference sequence). V trimming: 5 bases; J trimming: 10 bases; junction bases outside the gene matches: 7. The CDR3 extends over 13 amino acids. TCRdb keeps only in-frame clones here, not all; method: immunoSEQ multiplex PCR. The sample shows 95,000 to 100,000 clones, around 85% of them seen only once. The material sequenced was peripheral blood. This chain links TRBV13 with TRBJ2-1, with 8 bases fitting TRBD1. The receptor's source is a woman in her 70s with active or convalescent COVID-19. The CDR3 DNA follows: TGTGCCAGCAGCGTCAGGGGGCCCTCGGAGCAGTTCTTC. Amino acids: CASSVRGPSEQFF.